This T cell receptor beta chain comes out of a study of T cell responses to AZD1222 COVID-19 vaccine. The study's findings and limits: Reportedly, nearly half of unique spike TCRs recognized epitopes outside B.1.351/B.1.1.7 mutations. CD4 TCRs covered the whole spike, strongest at regions 160-218 and 743-854.

From germline, CDR1 is LGHNA and CDR2 YNFKEQ. This CDR3 comprises 15 residues. V lost 2 bases, J lost 4 bases, and 12 bases lay in between. On this clone: The antigen is unknown.

Only in-frame clones appear in the TCRdb table, and some are missing; sequencing was by immunoSEQ multiplex PCR. The sample yields 150,000 to 200,000 clones, over 90% seen once. Pooled together were second doses at about 4 or about 12 weeks. The TCR sequence derives from an adult who received the AZD1222 COVID-19 vaccine. V gene TRBV4-2 combines with J gene TRBJ2-1; no clear D gene. The sample was peripheral blood, taken 28 days after the second AZD1222 dose. The DNA of the CDR3 is TGTGCCAGCAGCCAAAAAGACGAGACGTACAATGAGCAGTTCTTC. It specifies CASSQKDETYNEQFF.